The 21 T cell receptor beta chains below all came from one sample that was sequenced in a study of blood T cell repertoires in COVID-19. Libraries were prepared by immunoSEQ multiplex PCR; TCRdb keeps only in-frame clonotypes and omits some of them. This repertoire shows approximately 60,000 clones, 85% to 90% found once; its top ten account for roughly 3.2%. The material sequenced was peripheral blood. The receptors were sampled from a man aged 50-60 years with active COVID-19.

In DNA form, the CDR3 reads TGTGCCAGTAGTATATGGGCGGGAAGCACAGATACGCAGTATTTT. Translation: CASSIWAGSTDTQYF. The chain recombines TRBV19 with TRBJ2-3; D perhaps matches TRBD2 (6 bases). Germline V gives CDR1 LNHDA, CDR2 SQIVND (reference sequence). The V and J ends lost 2 bases and 0 bases respectively, with 9 bases between them. The CDR3 spans 15 residues.

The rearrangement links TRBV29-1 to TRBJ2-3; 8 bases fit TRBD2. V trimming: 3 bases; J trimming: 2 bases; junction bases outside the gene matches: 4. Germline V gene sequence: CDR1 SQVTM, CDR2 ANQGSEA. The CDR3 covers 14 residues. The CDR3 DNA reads TGCAGCGTTGAGTTTAGCGGGGACACAGATACGCAGTATTTT. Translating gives CSVEFSGDTDTQYF.

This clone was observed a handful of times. The CDR3 nucleotides read TGTGCCAGCAGCCTGGACAGGAGATCTAACTATGGCTACACCTTC. Encoded protein: CASSLDRRSNYGYTF. The rearrangement joins TRBV7-8 to TRBJ1-2, with TRBD1 matching over 7 bases. This CDR3 is 15 amino acids long. Germline V gene data show CDR1 as SGHVS and CDR2 as FQNEAQ. The V segment lost 5 bases and the J segment 0 bases; nucleotides outside the gene matches: 6.

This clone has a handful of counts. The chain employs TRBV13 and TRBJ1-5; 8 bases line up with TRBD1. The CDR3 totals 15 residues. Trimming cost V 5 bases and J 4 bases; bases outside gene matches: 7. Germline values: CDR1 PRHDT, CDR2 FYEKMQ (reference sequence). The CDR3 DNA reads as TGTGCCAGCAGCGTCGACAGGGGCCGAAATCAGCCCCAGCATTTT. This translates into CASSVDRGRNQPQHF.

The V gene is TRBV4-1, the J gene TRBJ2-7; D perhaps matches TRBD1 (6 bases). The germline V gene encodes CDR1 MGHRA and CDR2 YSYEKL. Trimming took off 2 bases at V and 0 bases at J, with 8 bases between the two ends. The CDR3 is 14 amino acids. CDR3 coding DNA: TGCGCCAGCAGCCAACAGGGGAGCTCCTACGAGCAGTACTTC. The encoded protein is CASSQQGSSYEQYF.

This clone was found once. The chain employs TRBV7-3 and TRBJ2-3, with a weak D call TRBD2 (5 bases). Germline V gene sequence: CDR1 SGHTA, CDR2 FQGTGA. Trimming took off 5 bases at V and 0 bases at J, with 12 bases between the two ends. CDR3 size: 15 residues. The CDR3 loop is CASSPTSGSTDTQYF. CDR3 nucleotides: TGTGCCAGCAGCCCGACGAGCGGAAGCACAGATACGCAGTATTTT.

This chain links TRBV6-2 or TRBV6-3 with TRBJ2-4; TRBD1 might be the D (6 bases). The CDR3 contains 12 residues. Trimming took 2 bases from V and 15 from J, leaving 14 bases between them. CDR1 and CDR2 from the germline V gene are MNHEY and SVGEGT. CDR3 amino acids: CASSYGTGWGYF. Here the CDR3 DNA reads TGTGCCAGCAGTTACGGTACAGGGTGGGGGTACTTC.

The CDR3 protein is CASSPPTGTGTEAFF. The CDR3 region has the DNA TGTGCCAGCTCACCACCGACAGGGACGGGCACTGAAGCTTTCTTT. This chain connects TRBV18 to TRBJ1-1; the match to TRBD1 covers 7 bases. The J segment lost 4 bases and the V segment lost 0 bases, leaving 5 bases of the junction unmatched. CDR1 is KGHSH, CDR2 LQKENI, per germline. The CDR3 spans 15 residues.

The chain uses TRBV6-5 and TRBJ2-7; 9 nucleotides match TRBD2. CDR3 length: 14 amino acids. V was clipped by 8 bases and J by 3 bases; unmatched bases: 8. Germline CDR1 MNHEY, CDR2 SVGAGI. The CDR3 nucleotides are TGTGCCAGCCGGGAGGGACTAGCTGTCTACGAGCAGTACTTC. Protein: CASREGLAVYEQYF.

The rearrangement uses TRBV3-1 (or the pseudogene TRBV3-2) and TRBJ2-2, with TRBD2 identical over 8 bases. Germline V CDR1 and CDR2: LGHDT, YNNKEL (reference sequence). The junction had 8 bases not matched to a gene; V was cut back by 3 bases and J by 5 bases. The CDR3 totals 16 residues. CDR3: CASSHGGTSETGELFF. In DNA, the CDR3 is TGTGCCAGCAGCCACGGGGGGACTAGTGAAACCGGGGAGCTGTTTTTT.

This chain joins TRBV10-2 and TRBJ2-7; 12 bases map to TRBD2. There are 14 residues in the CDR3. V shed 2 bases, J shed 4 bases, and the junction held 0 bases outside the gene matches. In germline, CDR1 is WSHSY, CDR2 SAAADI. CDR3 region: CASSETSGGYEQYF. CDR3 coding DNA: TGCGCCAGCAGTGAGACTAGCGGGGGGTACGAGCAGTACTTC.

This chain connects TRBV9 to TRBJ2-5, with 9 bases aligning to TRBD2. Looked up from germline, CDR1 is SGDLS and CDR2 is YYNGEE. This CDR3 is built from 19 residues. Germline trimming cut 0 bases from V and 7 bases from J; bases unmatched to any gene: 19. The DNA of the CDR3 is TGTGCCAGCAGCGTAGCTACTCGAGAAGCGGGGGGCGGTAGGGGGACCCAGTACTTC. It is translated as CASSVATREAGGGRGTQYF.

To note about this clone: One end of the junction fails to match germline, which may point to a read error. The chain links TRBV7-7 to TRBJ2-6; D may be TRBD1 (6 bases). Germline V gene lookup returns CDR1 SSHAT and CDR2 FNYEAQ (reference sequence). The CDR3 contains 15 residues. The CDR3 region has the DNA TGTGCTAGCAGCTTGAGGGGGTTTGGGGCCAACGTCCTGACTTTC. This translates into CASSLRGFGANVLTF.

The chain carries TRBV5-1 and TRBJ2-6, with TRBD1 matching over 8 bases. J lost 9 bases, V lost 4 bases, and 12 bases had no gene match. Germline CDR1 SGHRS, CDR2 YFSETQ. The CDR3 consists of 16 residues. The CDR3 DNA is TGCGCCAGCAGCGAGGACAGGGAGGCTGGTGACAACGTCCTGACTTTC. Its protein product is CASSEDREAGDNVLTF.

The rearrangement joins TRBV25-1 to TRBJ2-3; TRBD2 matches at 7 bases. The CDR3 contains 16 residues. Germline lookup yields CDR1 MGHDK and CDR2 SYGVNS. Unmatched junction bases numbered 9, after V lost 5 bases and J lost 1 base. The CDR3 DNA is TGTGCCAGCAGTACGCAGCGGGAAAAGGGCACAGATACGCAGTATTTT. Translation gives CASSTQREKGTDTQYF.

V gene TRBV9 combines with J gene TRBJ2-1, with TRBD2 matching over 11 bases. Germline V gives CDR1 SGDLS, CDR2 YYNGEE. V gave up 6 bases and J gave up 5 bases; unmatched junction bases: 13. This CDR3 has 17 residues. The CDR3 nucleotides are TGTGCCAGCACCGGACTAGCGGGTACCTCTGGGAACAATGAGCAGTTCTTC. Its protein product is CASTGLAGTSGNNEQFF.

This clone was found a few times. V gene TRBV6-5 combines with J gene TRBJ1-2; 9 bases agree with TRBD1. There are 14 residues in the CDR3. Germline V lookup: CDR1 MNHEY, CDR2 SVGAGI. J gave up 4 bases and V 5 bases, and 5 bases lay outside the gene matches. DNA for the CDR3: TGTGCCAGCAGTCAACAGGGGGCAGGCTATGGCTACACCTTC. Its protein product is CASSQQGAGYGYTF.

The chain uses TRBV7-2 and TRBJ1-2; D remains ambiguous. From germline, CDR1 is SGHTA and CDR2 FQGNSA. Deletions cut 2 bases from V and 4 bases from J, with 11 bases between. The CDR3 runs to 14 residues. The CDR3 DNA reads TGTGCCAGCAGCTTATGGGTTCGGAGCTATGGCTACACCTTC. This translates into CASSLWVRSYGYTF.

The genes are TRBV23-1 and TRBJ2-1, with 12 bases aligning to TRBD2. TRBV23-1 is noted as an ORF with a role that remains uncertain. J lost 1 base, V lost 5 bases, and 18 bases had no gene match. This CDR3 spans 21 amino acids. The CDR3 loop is CASSWPSGPASGRDSYNEQFF. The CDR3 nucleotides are TGCGCCAGCAGTTGGCCTTCGGGACCCGCTAGCGGGAGGGATTCCTACAATGAGCAGTTCTTC.

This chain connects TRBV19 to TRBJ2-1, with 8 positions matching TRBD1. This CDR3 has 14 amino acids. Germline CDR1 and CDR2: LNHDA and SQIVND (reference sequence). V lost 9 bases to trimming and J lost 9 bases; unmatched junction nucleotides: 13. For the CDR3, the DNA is TGTGCCAGCAGGCACCCAGGGGGCGGGGCTGAGCAGTTCTTC. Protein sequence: CASRHPGGGAEQFF. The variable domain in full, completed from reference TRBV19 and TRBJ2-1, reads DGGITQSPKYLFRKEGQNVTLSCEQNLNHDAMYWYRQDPGQGLRLIYYSQIVNDFQKGDIAEGYSVSREKKESFPLTVTSAQKNPTAFYLCASRHPGGGAEQFFGPGTRLTVL.

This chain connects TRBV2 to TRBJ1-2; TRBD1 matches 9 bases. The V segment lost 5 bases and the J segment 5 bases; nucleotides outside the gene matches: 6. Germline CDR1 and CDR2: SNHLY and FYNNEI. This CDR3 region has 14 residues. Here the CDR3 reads CASSTPGQGYGYTF. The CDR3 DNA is TGTGCCAGCAGTACCCCGGGACAGGGATATGGCTACACCTTC.